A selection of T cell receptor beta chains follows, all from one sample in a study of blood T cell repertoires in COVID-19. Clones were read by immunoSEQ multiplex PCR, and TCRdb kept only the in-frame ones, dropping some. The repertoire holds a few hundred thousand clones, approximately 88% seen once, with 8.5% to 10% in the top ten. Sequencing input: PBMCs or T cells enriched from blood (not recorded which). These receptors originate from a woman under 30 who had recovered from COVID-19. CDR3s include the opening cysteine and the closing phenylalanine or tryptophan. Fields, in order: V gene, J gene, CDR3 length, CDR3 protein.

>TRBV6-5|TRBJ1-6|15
CASNRGGHRNSPLHF
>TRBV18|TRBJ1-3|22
CASSPLWITGQFYSDSGNTIYF
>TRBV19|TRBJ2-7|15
CASSEPGQSSYEQYF
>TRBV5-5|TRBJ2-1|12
CASSLAGNEQFF
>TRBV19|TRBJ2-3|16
CASRGGSSPSTDTQYF
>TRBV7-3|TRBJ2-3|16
CASSAIGAGDTDTQYF
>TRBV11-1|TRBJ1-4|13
CASSFGRNEKLFF
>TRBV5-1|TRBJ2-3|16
CASSLDRGLRTDTQYF
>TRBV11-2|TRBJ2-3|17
CASSRTGLAGDTDTQYF
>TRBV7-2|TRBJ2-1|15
CASSLGAGGNNEQFF
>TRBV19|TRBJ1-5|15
CASSPRDRENQPQHF
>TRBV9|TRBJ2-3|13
CASSAEGGDTQYF
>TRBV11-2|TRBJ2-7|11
CASSSSYEQYF
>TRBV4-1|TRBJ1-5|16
CASSQDAGQGRQPQHF
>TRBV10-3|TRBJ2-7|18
CAISEVTSGGPLVYEQYF
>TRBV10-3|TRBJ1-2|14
CAISVEAANYGYTF
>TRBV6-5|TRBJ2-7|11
CASGTGYEQYF
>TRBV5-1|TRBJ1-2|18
CASSSRPNGQGAAFGYTF
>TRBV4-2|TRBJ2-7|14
CASSPGTGGYEQYF
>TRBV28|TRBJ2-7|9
CAVGGEQYF
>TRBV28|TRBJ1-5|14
CASRPQGVYQPQHF
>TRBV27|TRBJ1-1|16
CASSLDFTGLNTEAFF
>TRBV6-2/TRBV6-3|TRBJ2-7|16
CASSSGLAGDPYEQYF
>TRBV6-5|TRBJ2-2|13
CASSRMGAGELFF
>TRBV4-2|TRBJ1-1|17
CASSQAQVRGFDTEAFF
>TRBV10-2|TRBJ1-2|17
CASRPGTGGSINYGYTF
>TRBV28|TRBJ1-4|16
CASSPTGVRANEKLFF
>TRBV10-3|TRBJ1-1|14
CAIRGQASNTEAFF
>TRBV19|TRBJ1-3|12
CASQGARDTIYF
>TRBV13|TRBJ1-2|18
CASSNTPGTGGVNYGYTF
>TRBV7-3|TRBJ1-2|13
CASSLSGDYGYTF
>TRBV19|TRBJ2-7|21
CASSMRSVYVPSGSSIYEQYF
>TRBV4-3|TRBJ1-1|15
CASSQGGHLNTEAFF
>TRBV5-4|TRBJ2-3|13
CASSGLATDTQYF
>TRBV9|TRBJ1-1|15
CASSGYRRESTEAFF
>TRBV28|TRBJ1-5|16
CASSYYRGYSNQPQHF